This TCR beta chain is from a study of Ad26.COV2.S vaccination and SARS-CoV-2 variants. Across the study: Trial arm assignment for the donor was COV1001 Ad26.COV2.S.

Trimming left V 5 bases short and J 4 bases short, with 12 bases between. The germline V gene encodes CDR1 SGHRS and CDR2 YFSETQ. The length of the CDR3 is 14 residues. This sample's treatment: around 19 received Ad26.COV2.S at low or high dose, single or two shots; roughly 5 received placebo; per-sample allocation not given. Collection of the samples took place on day 63 after the first injection of vaccine or placebo. An adult aged 18-55 years in Boston served as the donor. Assay: immunoSEQ multiplex PCR; the TCRdb copy retains only in-frame clones and omits some. Of about 440,000 clones in the sample, 90% were seen once.

The material was peripheral blood, obtained in a trial of Ad26.COV2.S vaccine versus placebo. The TCR originated in a person aged 18 to 65 who received the Ad26.COV2.S COVID-19 vaccine or a placebo. The chain is built from TRBV5-1 and TRBJ1-4, with a possible D match to TRBD1 (5 bases). CDR3 DNA: TGCGCCAGCAGACCGCAGGGCTATAATGAAAAACTGTTTTTT. Translation gives CASRPQGYNEKLFF.